The rows below give T cell receptor beta chains drawn from one sample of a study of PD-L1 blockade in urothelial cancer. Sequenced by immunoSEQ multiplex PCR; TCRdb stores in-frame clones only, minus some. This table has 50,000 or so clones, about 88% appearing once. The sample in question was PBMCs, obtained around atezolizumab (anti-PD-L1) treatment. The receptors come from a man in his 70s with urothelial cancer. Both conserved end residues are part of each CDR3. D genes are given only for firm matches. A clone size is listed for some rows: how often the clone was seen (once, few, many), or a class if it is expanded.

v_call	clone_size	j_call	d_call	cdr3_nt	cdr3_aa
TRBV4-3	few	TRBJ2-7	TRBD1	TGCGCCAGCAGCCAAGCCGGACAGGGCAGTTACGAGCAGTACTTC	CASSQAGQGSYEQYF
TRBV15	few	TRBJ1-2	TRBD1	TGTGCCACCAGCGCGCGGACAGGGAGTGGCTACACCTTC	CATSARTGSGYTF
TRBV7-2	-	TRBJ2-7	-	TGTGCCAGCACCCAGGCGAGGGGGGGGTCCGAGCAGTACTTC	CASTQARGGSEQYF
TRBV18	-	TRBJ1-1	-	TGTGCCAGCTCCCGGTCGGGTCAGAACACTGAAGCTTTCTTT	CASSRSGQNTEAFF
TRBV19	-	TRBJ1-2	TRBD1	TGTGCCAGTAGTATGGGACAGGTCGGCTATGGCTACACCTTC	CASSMGQVGYGYTF
TRBV6-4	few	TRBJ1-6	-	TGTGCCAGCAGTGACCGGGGAGATTCACCCCTCCACTTT	CASSDRGDSPLHF
TRBV7-9	once	TRBJ2-3	TRBD1	TGTGCCAGCAGCTTAGACAGGGGAACAGATACGCAGTATTTT	CASSLDRGTDTQYF
TRBV7-3	-	TRBJ2-3	-	TGTGCCAGCAGTTATCTCGGTAGTATGGATACGCAGTATTTT	CASSYLGSMDTQYF
TRBV6-6	-	TRBJ2-2	TRBD1	TGTGCCAGCAGACGACCGGGACAGCTTCAGGGCGGGGAGCTGTTTTTT	CASRRPGQLQGGELFF
TRBV7-9	once	TRBJ2-2	-	TGTGCCAGCAGCCCTACTTTTACAGGGACCGGGGAGCTGTTTTTT	CASSPTFTGTGELFF
TRBV7-8	-	TRBJ2-1	TRBD2	TGTGCCAGCAGCTTAGTCCCCAGCGGGGGTTGGAATGAGCAGTTCTTC	CASSLVPSGGWNEQFF
TRBV19	-	TRBJ2-2	-	TGTGCCAGTAGACGGCAGGAAGACACCGGGGAGCTGTTTTTT	CASRRQEDTGELFF
TRBV27	-	TRBJ2-3	TRBD2	TGTGCCAGCAGTTTGCGGGGGATTACGCAGTATTTT	CASSLRGITQYF
TRBV28	-	TRBJ1-4	-	TGTGCCAGCAGTTCCCCCGACCGGGCGGGGGAAAAACTGTTTTTT	CASSSPDRAGEKLFF
TRBV28	-	TRBJ1-5	TRBD1	TGTGCCAGCAGTCCACCAGGACAGGGGAATCAGCCCCAGCATTTT	CASSPPGQGNQPQHF
TRBV11-3	-	TRBJ2-3	-	TGTGCCAGCAGCCTGGGGGGTACCCGGGATACGCAGTATTTT	CASSLGGTRDTQYF
TRBV5-1	-	TRBJ1-1	-	TGCGCCAGCAGTTCCCAGGCTTCGAACACTGAAGCTTTCTTT	CASSSQASNTEAFF
TRBV30	-	TRBJ1-2	-	TGTGCCTGGAGTGTGCCCGTCCCCCGGGGCTACACCTTC	CAWSVPVPRGYTF
TRBV7-6	-	TRBJ1-4	TRBD1	TGTGCCAGCAGCTCTACAGGGGATGGTGAAAAACTGTTTTTT	CASSSTGDGEKLFF
TRBV7-3	-	TRBJ2-3	TRBD1	TGTGCCAGCAGCTTAAGGTACAGGGGAAGCGCAGATACGCAGTATTTT	CASSLRYRGSADTQYF
TRBV11-3	-	TRBJ1-1	-	TGTGCCAGCTCGACAGCGAACACTGAAGCTTTCTTT	CASSTANTEAFF
TRBV30	-	TRBJ2-5	-	TGTGCCTGGAGTTATACAGCCGGGGGGACCCAGTACTTC	CAWSYTAGGTQYF
TRBV5-5	-	TRBJ1-5	-	TGTGCCAGCAGCTTCAGGGTAGGCTGGCCCCAGCATTTT	CASSFRVGWPQHF
TRBV11-2	-	TRBJ2-1	TRBD2	TGTGCCAGCAGGCCAGTCGGGGGGTCCTACAATGAGCAGTTCTTC	CASRPVGGSYNEQFF
TRBV30	-	TRBJ1-1	TRBD1	TGTGCCTGGAACAGGGGGAGGAACACTGAAGCTTTCTTT	CAWNRGRNTEAFF
TRBV9	-	TRBJ2-1	TRBD2	TGTGCCAGCAGCCTAAGACTAGCGCCGAATGAGCAGTTCTTC	CASSLRLAPNEQFF
TRBV7-9	-	TRBJ1-2	TRBD1	TGTGCCAGCAGCTTTGGGGGACAGGGGGGCAACACCTTC	CASSFGGQGGNTF
TRBV29-1	-	TRBJ1-4	TRBD1	TGCAGCGTTTACTCCGGGACAGGGGGCAGATGGGGGACAGGAAAACTGTTTTTT	CSVYSGTGGRWGTGKLFF
TRBV7-2	-	TRBJ2-3	TRBD2	TGTGCCAGCACCATTAGCGGGGGCGGGGCAGATACGCAGTATTTT	CASTISGGGADTQYF
TRBV18	-	TRBJ1-1	-	TGTGCCAGCTCACCCCTTTCGAGGGAAGGATCAGCTTTCTTT	CASSPLSREGSAFF
TRBV28	-	TRBJ1-2	TRBD1	TGTGCCAGCAGGCCAGGGGGGTACAACTATGGCTACACCTTC	CASRPGGYNYGYTF
TRBV13	-	TRBJ1-1	-	TGTGCCAGCAGCTTAAGGGAGCGGTTGAACACTGAAGCTTTCTTT	CASSLRERLNTEAFF
TRBV6-1	once	TRBJ2-1	TRBD2	TGTGCCAGCAGTGAAGTCCTGCGGGGGAGGGACAATGAGCAGTTCTTC	CASSEVLRGRDNEQFF
TRBV15	-	TRBJ1-2	-	TGTGCCACCAGCAGAGATCTTCAGGGCGGCTACACCTTC	CATSRDLQGGYTF
TRBV2	-	TRBJ2-4	-	TGTGCCAGCAGTGGCGGGGAGGACATTCAGTACTTC	CASSGGEDIQYF
TRBV7-9	few	TRBJ1-3	-	TGTGCCAGCAGCTTAGCGGTGGGGAGCTCTGGAAACACCATATATTTT	CASSLAVGSSGNTIYF
TRBV7-3	-	TRBJ1-4	TRBD1	TGTGCCAGCAGCCCCGGACAGGGAGAAAAACTGTTTTTT	CASSPGQGEKLFF
TRBV7-2	-	TRBJ2-2	-	TGTGCCAGCACCTTCGGCGCGGGGATCGGCACCGGGGAGCTGTTTTTT	CASTFGAGIGTGELFF
TRBV6-4	-	TRBJ2-1	TRBD1	TGTGCCAGCAACCGGGACAGTGGCTACAATGAGCAGTTCTTC	CASNRDSGYNEQFF
TRBV7-3	-	TRBJ1-4	-	TGTGCCAGCAGCTTAACCGGGCAGCGGGGTGAAAAACTGTTTTTT	CASSLTGQRGEKLFF
TRBV7-2	-	TRBJ1-2	-	TGTGCCAGCACACGGGGGGGGATGGAGAGCTATGGCTACACCTTC	CASTRGGMESYGYTF
TRBV11-2	-	TRBJ1-1	TRBD1	TGTGCCAGCAGCTGGGGACAGACGAACACTGAAGCTTTCTTT	CASSWGQTNTEAFF
TRBV18	-	TRBJ2-5	-	TGTGCCAGCTCACCAGGCTTGGCGGCTCAAGAGACCCAGTACTTC	CASSPGLAAQETQYF
TRBV27	-	TRBJ2-7	-	TGTGCCAGCAGTTTATCTATGCGGCCTCAAGGCTACGAGCAGTACTTC	CASSLSMRPQGYEQYF
TRBV27	-	TRBJ2-3	TRBD2	TGTGCCAGCAGTTTCCGGGGGGGGGATACGCAGTATTTT	CASSFRGGDTQYF
TRBV19	few	TRBJ2-1	TRBD2	TGTGCCAGTAGTAGCCCCGGGACTAGTAAGTTCTTC	CASSSPGTSKFF
TRBV28	-	TRBJ1-2	TRBD1	TGTGCCAGCAGTGCCCACGGGACAGGAGGGGATGGCTACACCTTC	CASSAHGTGGDGYTF
TRBV7-2	-	TRBJ2-3	-	TGTGCCAGCAGCTTAATCCCGGGGAAGGGAGATACGCAGTATTTT	CASSLIPGKGDTQYF
TRBV5-1	-	TRBJ1-1	-	TGCGCCAGCAGCCCGCAGGACAGATCGAACACTGAAGCTTTCTTT	CASSPQDRSNTEAFF
TRBV29-1	-	TRBJ1-5	-	TGCAGCGTTGCGGGGGGGGTATTATTGGAACCCCAGCATTTT	CSVAGGVLLEPQHF
TRBV5-4	-	TRBJ1-2	-	TGTGCCAGCAGCTTGAGTCTTGGAGAATATGGCTACACCTTC	CASSLSLGEYGYTF
TRBV7-9	-	TRBJ1-2	TRBD1	TGTGCCAGCAGCTTGTCCCGGGACAGGGACACGAATGGCTACACCTTC	CASSLSRDRDTNGYTF
TRBV5-1	-	TRBJ1-1	-	TGCGCCAGCAGCTTGGTAGGGGGGGGGATGAACACTGAAGCTTTCTTT	CASSLVGGGMNTEAFF
TRBV7-3	-	TRBJ1-2	-	TGTGCCAGCAGCCGGGATTCGGGTCCAGGGGAGGGTGGCTACACCTTC	CASSRDSGPGEGGYTF
TRBV4-2	-	TRBJ1-5	TRBD1	TGTGCCAGCGGGACAGGGGGCTTTCAGCCCCAGCATTTT	CASGTGGFQPQHF
TRBV6-1	-	TRBJ2-7	TRBD1	TGTGCCAGCACCTCTGCGACAGGGGTAGAGCAGTACTTC	CASTSATGVEQYF
TRBV6-1	-	TRBJ1-5	-	TGTGCCAGCAGCGAAATTGTCGGGACAAGCGGTTATAGCAATCAGCCCCAGCATTTT	CASSEIVGTSGYSNQPQHF